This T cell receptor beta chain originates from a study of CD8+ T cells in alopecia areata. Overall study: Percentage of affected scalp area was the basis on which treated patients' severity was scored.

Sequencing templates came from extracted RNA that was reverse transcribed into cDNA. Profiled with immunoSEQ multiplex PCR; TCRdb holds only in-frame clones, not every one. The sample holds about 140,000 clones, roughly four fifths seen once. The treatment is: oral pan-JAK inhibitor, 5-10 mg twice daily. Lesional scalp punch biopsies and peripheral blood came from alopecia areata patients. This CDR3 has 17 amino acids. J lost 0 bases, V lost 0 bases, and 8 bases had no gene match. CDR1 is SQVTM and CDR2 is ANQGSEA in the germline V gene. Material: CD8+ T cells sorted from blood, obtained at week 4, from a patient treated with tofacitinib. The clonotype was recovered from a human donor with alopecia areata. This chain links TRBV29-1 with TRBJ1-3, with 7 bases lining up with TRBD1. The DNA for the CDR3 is TGCAGCGTTGAAGATCAGGGCCGGACAGGCTCTGGAAACACCATATATTTT. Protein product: CSVEDQGRTGSGNTIYF.